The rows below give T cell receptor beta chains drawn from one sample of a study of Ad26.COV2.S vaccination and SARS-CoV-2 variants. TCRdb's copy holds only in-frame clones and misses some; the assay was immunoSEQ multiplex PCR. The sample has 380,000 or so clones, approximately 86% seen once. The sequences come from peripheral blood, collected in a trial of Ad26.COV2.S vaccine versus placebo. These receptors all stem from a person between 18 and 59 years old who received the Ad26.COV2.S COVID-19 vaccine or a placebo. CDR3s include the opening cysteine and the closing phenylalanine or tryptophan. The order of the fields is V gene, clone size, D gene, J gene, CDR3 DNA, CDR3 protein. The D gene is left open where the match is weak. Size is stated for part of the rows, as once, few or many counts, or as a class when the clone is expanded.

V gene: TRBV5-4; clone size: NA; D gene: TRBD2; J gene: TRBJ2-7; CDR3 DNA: TGTGCCAGCAGCCCCGGGACTAGCGGGAGATGGGACGAGCAGTACTTC; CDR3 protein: CASSPGTSGRWDEQYF
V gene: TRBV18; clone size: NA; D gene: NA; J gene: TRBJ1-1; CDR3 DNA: TGTGCCAGCTCACCGGGTGCTGGACAACTGAACACTGAAGCTTTCTTT; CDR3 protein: CASSPGAGQLNTEAFF
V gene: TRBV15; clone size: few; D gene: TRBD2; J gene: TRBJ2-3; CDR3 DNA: TGTGCCACCAGCAGATCCCGAGGTAGCGGGGGCCCAGATACGCAGTATTTT; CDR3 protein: CATSRSRGSGGPDTQYF
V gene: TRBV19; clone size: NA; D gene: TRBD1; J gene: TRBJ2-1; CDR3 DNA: TGTGCCAGTCGAAGGACAGGGGCCGCGGGGGAGCAGTTCTTC; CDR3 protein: CASRRTGAAGEQFF
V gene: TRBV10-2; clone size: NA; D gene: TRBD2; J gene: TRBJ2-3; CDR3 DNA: TGCGCCAGCAGTGGGTTAGCGGGGGGCCTCACAGATACGCAGTATTTT; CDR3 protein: CASSGLAGGLTDTQYF
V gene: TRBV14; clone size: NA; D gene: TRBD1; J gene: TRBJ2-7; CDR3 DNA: TGTGCCAGCAGCGACCGGGACAGGGGACACGAGCAGTACTTC; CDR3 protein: CASSDRDRGHEQYF
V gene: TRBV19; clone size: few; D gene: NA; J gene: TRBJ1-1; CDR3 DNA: TGTGCCAGTAGGATCCCAGGGGTCGGGACTGAAGCTTTCTTT; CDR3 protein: CASRIPGVGTEAFF
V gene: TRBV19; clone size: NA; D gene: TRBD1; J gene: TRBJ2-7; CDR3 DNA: TGTGCCAGTAGTCTCCGACAGGGTCCTACCTACGAGCAGTACTTC; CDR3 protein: CASSLRQGPTYEQYF
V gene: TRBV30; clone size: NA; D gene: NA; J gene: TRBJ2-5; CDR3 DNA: TGTGCCTGGAGTGTAGGAGGGGGTAGCGGCCAAGAGACCCAGTACTTC; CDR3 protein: CAWSVGGGSGQETQYF
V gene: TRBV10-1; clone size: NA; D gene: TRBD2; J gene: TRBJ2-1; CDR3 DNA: TGCGCCAGCAGTGAAGGGGACTACTACAATGAGCAGTTCTTC; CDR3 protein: CASSEGDYYNEQFF
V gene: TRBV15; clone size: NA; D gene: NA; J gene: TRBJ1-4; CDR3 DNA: TGTGCCACCAGCAGAGATCACCCGGGAAATAATGAAAAACTGTTTTTT; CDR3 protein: CATSRDHPGNNEKLFF
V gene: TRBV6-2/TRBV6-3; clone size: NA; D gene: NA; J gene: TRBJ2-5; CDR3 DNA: TGTGCCAGCAGTTACTCAGCCAGGGGAGAGACCCAGTACTTC; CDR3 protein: CASSYSARGETQYF
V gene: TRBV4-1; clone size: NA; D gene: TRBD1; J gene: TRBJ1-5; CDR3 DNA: TGCGCCAGCAGCCAAGATGGACAGGGCGCTCAGCCCCAGCATTTT; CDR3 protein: CASSQDGQGAQPQHF
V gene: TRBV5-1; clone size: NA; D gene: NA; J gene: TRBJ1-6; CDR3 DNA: TGCGCCAGCAGCTTTTCCGGGGCGGACTCACCCCTCCACTTT; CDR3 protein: CASSFSGADSPLHF
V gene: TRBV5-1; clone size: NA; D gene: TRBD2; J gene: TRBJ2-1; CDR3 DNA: TGCGCCAGCAGCTTGGTTACTAGCGGTTACAATGAGCAGTTCTTC; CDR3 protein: CASSLVTSGYNEQFF
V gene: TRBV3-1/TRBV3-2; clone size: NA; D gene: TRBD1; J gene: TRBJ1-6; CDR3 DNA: TGTGCCAGCAGCCAAGATCCTGCAGGGGGCGGCCTAGGGTCACCCCTCCACTTT; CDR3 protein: CASSQDPAGGGLGSPLHF
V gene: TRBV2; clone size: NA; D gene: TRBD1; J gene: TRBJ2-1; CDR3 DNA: TGTGCCAGCAGTCAGGGACAGGGATATGAGCAGTTCTTC; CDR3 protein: CASSQGQGYEQFF
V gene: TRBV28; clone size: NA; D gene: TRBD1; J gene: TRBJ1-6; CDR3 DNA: TGTGCCAGCAGCTGGGGGACGGGACAGGAGTCGGGCACCCCTCATTCACCCCTCCACTTT; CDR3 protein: CASSWGTGQESGTPHSPLHF
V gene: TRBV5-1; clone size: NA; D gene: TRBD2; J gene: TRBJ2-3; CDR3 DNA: TGCGCCAGCAGCTTCAGACTAGCGGGGGTTGGGACAGATACGCAGTATTTT; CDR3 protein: CASSFRLAGVGTDTQYF
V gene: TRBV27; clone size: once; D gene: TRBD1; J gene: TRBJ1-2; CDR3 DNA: TGTGCCAGCAGTACGACAGGGGATATTGGCTACACCTTC; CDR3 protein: CASSTTGDIGYTF
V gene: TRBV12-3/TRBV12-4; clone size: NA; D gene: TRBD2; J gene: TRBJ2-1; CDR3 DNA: TGTGCCAGCAGCACCTTAGCGGGAAATGAGCAGTTCTTC; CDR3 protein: CASSTLAGNEQFF
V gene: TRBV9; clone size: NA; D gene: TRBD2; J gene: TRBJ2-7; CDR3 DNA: TGTGCCAGCAGCGTCGATAGCGGGAAGTACGAGCAGTACTTC; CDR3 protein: CASSVDSGKYEQYF
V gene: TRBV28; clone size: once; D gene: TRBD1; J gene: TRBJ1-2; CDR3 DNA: TGTGCCAGCAGCGCGACAGGGGACTATGGCTACACCTTC; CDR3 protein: CASSATGDYGYTF
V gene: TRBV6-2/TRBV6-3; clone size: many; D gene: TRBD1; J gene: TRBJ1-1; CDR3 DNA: TGTGCCAGCAGTTTACCGGGACAGGGGTATACTGAAGCTTTCTTT; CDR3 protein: CASSLPGQGYTEAFF
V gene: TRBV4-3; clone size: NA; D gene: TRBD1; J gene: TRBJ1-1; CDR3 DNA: TGCGCCAGCAGTCGGGAGGGGGCGAACACTGAAGCTTTCTTT; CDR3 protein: CASSREGANTEAFF
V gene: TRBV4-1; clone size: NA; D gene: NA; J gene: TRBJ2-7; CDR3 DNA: TGCGCCAGCAGCCAAGTGCTCTCCTACGAGCAGTACTTC; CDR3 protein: CASSQVLSYEQYF
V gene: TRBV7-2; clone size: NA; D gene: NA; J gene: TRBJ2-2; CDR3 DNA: TGTGCCAGCAGCTTACTTGGGGGTTCGAACACCGGGGAGCTGTTTTTT; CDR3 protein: CASSLLGGSNTGELFF
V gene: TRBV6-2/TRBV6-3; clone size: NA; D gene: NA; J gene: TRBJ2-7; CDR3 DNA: TGTGCCAGCAGTTTCCCACCCTACGAGCAGTACTTC; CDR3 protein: CASSFPPYEQYF
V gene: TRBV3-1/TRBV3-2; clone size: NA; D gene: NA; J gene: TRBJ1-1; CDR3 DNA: TGTGCCAGCAGCCAAGAGGCGACAGGGAACACTGAAGCTTTCTTT; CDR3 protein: CASSQEATGNTEAFF
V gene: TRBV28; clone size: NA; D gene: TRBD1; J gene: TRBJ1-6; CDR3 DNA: TGTGCCACAGACAGGGAACCGAATTCACCCCTCCACTTT; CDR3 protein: CATDREPNSPLHF
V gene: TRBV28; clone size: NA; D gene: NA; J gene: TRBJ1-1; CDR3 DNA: TGTGCCAGCACCCGTCTCTTTGGGATGGGGGCCACTGAAGCTTTCTTT; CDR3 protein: CASTRLFGMGATEAFF
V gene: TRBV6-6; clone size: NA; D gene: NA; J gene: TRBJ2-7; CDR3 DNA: TGTGCCAGCAACCACGTGCGACACGAGCAGTACTTC; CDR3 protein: CASNHVRHEQYF
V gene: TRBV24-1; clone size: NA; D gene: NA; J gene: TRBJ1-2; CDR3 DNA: TGTGCCACCAGATCTCGGTGGGGGATTGGCTACACCTTC; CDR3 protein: CATRSRWGIGYTF
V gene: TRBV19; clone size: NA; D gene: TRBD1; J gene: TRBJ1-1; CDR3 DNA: TGTGCCAGTACCCTCACAGGGGCGGACACTGAAGCTTTCTTT; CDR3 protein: CASTLTGADTEAFF
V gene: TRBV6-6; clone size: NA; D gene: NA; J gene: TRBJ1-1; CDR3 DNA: TGTGCCAGCAGTTACGGGGGCGGGGGCACTGAAGCTTTCTTT; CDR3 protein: CASSYGGGGTEAFF
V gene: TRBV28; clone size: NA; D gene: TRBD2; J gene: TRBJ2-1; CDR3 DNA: TGTGCCAGCAAAAGCGGGGGGGAGTACAATGAGCAGTTCTTC; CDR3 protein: CASKSGGEYNEQFF
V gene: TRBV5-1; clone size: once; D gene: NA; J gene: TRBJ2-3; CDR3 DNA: TGCGCCAGCAGCTTCGGGGGTACTAGCACAGATACGCAGTATTTT; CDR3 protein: CASSFGGTSTDTQYF
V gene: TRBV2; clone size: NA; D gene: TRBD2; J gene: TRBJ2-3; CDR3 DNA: TGTGCCAGCAGTGAGGGACTACCAGATACGCAGTATTTT; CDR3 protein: CASSEGLPDTQYF
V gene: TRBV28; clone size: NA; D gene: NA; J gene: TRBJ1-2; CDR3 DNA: TGTGCCAGCAGGCCTTTATGGGCTTCCTATGGCTACACCTTC; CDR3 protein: CASRPLWASYGYTF
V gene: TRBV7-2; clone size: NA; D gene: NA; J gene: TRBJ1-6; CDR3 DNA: TGTGCCAGCAGCTCCGCGGGGAGGAATTCACCCCTCCACTTT; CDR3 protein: CASSSAGRNSPLHF
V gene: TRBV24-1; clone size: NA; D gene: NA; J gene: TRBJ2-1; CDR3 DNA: TGTGCCACCAGTGATCCGACAACCCCCCATGAGCAGTTCTTC; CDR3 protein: CATSDPTTPHEQFF
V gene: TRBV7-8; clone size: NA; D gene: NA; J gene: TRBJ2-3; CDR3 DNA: TGTGCCAGCAGCGCGGGGGGACAGCCGTTCTCCACAGATACGCAGTATTTT; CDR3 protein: CASSAGGQPFSTDTQYF
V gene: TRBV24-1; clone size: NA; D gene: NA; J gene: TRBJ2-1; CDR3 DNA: TGTGCCACCAGTCCGGGACATCCGCTCGGGGAGCAGTTCTTC; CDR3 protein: CATSPGHPLGEQFF
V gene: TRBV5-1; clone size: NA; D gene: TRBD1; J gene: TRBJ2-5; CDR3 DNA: TGCGCCAGCAGCTCTACAGGGGCCTTTCAAGAGACCCAGTACTTC; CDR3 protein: CASSSTGAFQETQYF
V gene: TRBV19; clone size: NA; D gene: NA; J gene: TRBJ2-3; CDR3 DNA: TGTGCCAGTAGTATAGATCTATTGAGGGTGCGGGGCACAGATACGCAGTATTTT; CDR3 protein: CASSIDLLRVRGTDTQYF
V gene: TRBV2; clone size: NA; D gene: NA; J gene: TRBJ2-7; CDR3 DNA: TGTGCCAGCAGGGGGGGCAGAGGCTACTCCTACGAGCAGTACTTC; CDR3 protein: CASRGGRGYSYEQYF
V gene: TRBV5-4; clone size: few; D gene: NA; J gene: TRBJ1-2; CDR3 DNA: TGTGCCAGCAGCTTGGAGGGGGATGGCTACACCTTC; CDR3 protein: CASSLEGDGYTF
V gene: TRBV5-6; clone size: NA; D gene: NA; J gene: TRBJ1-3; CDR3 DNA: TGTGCCAGCAGCCTCGCTGGAAACACCATATATTTT; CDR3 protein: CASSLAGNTIYF
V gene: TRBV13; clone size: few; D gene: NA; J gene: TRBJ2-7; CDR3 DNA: TGTGCCAGCAGCTTAACCGGATACGAGCAGTACTTC; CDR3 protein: CASSLTGYEQYF
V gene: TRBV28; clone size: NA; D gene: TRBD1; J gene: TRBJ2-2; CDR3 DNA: TGTGCCAGCAGTTCGGGGGACAGGTTGGCCGGGGAGCTGTTTTTT; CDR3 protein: CASSSGDRLAGELFF
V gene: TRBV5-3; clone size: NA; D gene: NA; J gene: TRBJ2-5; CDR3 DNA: TGTGCCAGAAGCTACGGGAGTAGGGGGGAGACCCAGTACTTC; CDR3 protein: CARSYGSRGETQYF
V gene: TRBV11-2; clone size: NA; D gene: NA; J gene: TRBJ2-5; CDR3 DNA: TGTGCCAGCAGCTTAGGGATCAGTCAAGAGACCCAGTACTTC; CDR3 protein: CASSLGISQETQYF
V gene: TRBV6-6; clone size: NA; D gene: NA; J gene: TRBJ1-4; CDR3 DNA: TGTGCCAGCAGTTACTCGACAGCAACTAATGAAAAACTGTTTTTT; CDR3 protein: CASSYSTATNEKLFF
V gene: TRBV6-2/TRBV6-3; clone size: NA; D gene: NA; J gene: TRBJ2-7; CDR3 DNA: TGTGCCAGCAGTTTCCCCCCAGTAGGTTCCTACGAGCAGTACTTC; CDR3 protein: CASSFPPVGSYEQYF
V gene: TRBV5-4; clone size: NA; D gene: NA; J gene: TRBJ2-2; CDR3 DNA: TGTGCCAGCAGCAGGGGCAACACCGGGGAGCTGTTTTTT; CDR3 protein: CASSRGNTGELFF
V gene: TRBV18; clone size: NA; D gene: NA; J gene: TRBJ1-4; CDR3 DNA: TGTGCCAGCTCACTCGGGACCCCCTTGGGTGAAAAACTGTTTTTT; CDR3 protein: CASSLGTPLGEKLFF
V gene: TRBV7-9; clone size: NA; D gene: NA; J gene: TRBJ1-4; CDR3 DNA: TGTGCCAGCAGCTTGGCGATTCACAAGGGTGAAAAACTGTTTTTT; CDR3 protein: CASSLAIHKGEKLFF
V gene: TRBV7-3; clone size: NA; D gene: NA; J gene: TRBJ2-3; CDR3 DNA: TGTGCCAGCAGTCGGCTCAGCACAGATACGCAGTATTTT; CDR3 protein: CASSRLSTDTQYF
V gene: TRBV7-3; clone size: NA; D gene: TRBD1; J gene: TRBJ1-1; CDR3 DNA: TGTGCCAGCAGCCTCACAGGGGGCGCGTTGACTGAAGCTTTCTTT; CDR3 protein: CASSLTGGALTEAFF